A selection of T cell receptor beta chains follows, all from one sample in a study of T cells expressing NK-cell markers. After re-calling the 5' RACE reads, TCRdb lists one entry per CDR3 protein, DNA absent. Its table records a few hundred thousand distinct CDR3 sequences. Specimen: blood T cells: a sorted CD56 or NKG2C T cell subset, CD4+ or CD8+ T cells, or bulk PBMC T cells (not recorded which). Receptor source: a man between 18 and 29 years old in good health. Each CDR3 is given with its conserved first and last residue.

>TRBV12-3/TRBV12-4|TRBJ2-5
CASTLRVGGGETQYF
>TRBV20-1|TRBJ2-3
CSASVRGQGPTQYF
>TRBV7-2|TRBJ2-7
CASSVQAGPSYEQYF
>TRBV6-1|TRBJ1-6
CASSATGKNSPLHF
>TRBV9|TRBJ2-1
CASNKGTGEGEQFF
>TRBV20-1|TRBJ2-3
CSASQAVRDTQYF
>TRBV5-1|TRBJ2-3
CASSVRGLEDTQYF
>TRBV6-5|TRBJ1-4
CASSLNPRDTATNEKLFF
>TRBV18|TRBJ2-7
CASSPVRGYEQYF
>TRBV3-1|TRBJ2-1
CASSQVLLAANEYNEQFF
>TRBV19|TRBJ2-5
CASRKGGQGKETQYF
>TRBV6-2/TRBV6-3|TRBJ2-7
CASRTGSLGYF
>TRBV4-3|TRBJ2-1
CASRHGSSYEQFF
>TRBV7-3|TRBJ2-3
CASSLEGLVGDTQYF
>TRBV11-2|TRBJ2-1
CASSSSAGYNEQFF
>TRBV5-6|TRBJ1-5
CASSLWAGDFLHQPQHF
>TRBV20-1|TRBJ2-3
CSMRQGSADTQYF
>TRBV11-2|TRBJ2-1
CASSLDHFASLQFF
>TRBV12-3/TRBV12-4|TRBJ1-1
CASSRSPGTGTEAFF
>TRBV10-2|TRBJ2-6
CASRDRVSGANVLTF
>TRBV7-8|TRBJ2-5
CASSFALAEVRGSYF
>TRBV7-9|TRBJ2-1
CASSLGVGENEQFF
>TRBV9|TRBJ2-1
CASSVGEVSWSSYNEQFF